This T cell receptor (beta chain) was profiled in a study of T cells in Graves' hyperthyroidism and ophthalmopathy. The investigators amplified TCR beta CDR3 regions from RNA transcripts. The HTBI primer set was used in a first-round RT-PCR of the TCR CDR3. TCRdb re-analysed the multiplex PCR reads in MiXCR, keeping a single row per CDR3 protein. Counted here are 300,000 to 450,000 distinct CDR3 sequences, 20% to 25% occurring once; the ten biggest clones make up more than 60%. In its sample, this clonotype was seen a few times. V shed 2 bases, J shed 4 bases, and the junction held 6 bases outside the gene matches. From germline, CDR1 is SEHNR and CDR2 FQNEAQ (reference sequence). The CDR3 has 16 residues.

J is TRBJ2-1 and V is TRBV7-9, with 9 nucleotides matching TRBD2. This TCR derives from a man aged 50-59 years with Graves' hyperthyroidism. Sequencing was done on a sample of blood. CDR3 residues: CASSLYQAGGYNEQFF. The CDR3 nucleotides are TGTGCCAGCAGCTTATACCAGGCGGGAGGGTACAATGAGCAGTTCTTC.